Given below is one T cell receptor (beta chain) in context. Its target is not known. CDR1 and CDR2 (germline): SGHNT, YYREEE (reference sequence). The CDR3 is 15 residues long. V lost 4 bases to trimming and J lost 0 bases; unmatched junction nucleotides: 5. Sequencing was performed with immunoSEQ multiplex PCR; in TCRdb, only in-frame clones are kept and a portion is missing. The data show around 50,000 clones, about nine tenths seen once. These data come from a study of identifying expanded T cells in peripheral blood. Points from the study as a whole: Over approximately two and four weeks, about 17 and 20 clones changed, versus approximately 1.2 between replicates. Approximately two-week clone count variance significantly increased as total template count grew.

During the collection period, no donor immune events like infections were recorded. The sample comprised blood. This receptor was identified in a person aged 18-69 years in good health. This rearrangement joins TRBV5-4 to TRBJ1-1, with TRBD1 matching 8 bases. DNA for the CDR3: TGTGCCAGCAGCGATGACAGGGGTTTGAACACTGAAGCTTTCTTT. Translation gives CASSDDRGLNTEAFF.